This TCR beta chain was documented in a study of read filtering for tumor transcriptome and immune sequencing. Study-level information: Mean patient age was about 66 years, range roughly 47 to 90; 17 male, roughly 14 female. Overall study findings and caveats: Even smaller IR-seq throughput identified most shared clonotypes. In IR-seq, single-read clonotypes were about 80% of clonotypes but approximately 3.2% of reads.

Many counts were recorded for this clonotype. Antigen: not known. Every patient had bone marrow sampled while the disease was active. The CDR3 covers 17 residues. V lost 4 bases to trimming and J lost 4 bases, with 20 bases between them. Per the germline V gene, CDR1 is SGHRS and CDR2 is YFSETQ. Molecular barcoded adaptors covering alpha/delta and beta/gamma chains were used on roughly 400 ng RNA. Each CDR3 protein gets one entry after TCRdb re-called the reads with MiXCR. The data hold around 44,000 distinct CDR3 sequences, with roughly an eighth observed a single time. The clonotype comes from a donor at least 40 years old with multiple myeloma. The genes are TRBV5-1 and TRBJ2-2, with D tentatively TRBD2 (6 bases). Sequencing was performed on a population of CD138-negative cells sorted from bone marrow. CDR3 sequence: CASSLGLGGRVTGELFF. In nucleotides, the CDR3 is TGCGCCAGCAGCCTTGGATTGGGGGGACGGGTCACCGGGGAGCTGTTTTTT.